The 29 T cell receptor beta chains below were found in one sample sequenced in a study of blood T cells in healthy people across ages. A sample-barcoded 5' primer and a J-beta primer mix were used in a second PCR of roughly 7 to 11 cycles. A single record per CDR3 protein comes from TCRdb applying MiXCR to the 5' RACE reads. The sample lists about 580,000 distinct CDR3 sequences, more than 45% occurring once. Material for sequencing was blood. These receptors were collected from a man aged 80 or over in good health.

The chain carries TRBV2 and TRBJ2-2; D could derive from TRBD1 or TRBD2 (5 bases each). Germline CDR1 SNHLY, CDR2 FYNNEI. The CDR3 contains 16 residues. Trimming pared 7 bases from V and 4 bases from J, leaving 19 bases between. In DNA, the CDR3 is TGTGCCAGCAAGAGGGTACGGGCAGGGTCCACCGGGGAGCTGTTTTTT. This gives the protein CASKRVRAGSTGELFF.

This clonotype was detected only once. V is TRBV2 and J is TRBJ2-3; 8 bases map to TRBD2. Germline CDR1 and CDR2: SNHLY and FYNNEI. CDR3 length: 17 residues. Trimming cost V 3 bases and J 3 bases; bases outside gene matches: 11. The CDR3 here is CASSDDTGGLVTDTQYF. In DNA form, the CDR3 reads TGTGCCAGCAGTGACGACACGGGGGGGCTTGTGACAGATACGCAGTATTTT.

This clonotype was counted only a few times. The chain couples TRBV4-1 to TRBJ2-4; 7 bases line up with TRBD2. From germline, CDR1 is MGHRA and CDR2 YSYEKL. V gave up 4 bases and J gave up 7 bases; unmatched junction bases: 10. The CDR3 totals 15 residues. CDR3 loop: CASSPLLASGNIQYF. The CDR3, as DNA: TGCGCCAGCAGCCCCCTACTAGCGTCGGGGAACATTCAGTACTTC.

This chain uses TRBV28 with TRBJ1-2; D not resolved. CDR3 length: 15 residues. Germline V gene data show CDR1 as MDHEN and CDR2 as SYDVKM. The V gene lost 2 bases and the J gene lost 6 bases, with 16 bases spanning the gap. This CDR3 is CASSLRATEGNGYTF. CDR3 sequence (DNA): TGTGCCAGCAGTTTAAGGGCCACAGAGGGTAATGGCTACACCTTC.

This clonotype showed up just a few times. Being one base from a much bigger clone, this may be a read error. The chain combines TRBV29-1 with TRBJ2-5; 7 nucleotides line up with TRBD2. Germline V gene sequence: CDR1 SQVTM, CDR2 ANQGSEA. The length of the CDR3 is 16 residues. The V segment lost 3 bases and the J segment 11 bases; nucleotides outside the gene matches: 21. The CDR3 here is CSVDAGQLAFDNEQYF. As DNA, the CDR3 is TGCAGCGTTGACGCCGGACAACTAGCGTTTGATAATGAGCAGTACTTC.

The CDR3 is CSVRSGQSSTDTQYF. In nucleotides, the CDR3 is TGCAGCGTTCGCTCGGGACAGTCTAGCACAGATACGCAGTATTTT. The chain carries TRBV29-1 and TRBJ2-3, with 7 bases fitting TRBD1. V dropped 5 bases and J dropped 0; count of bases not matched to a gene: 8. Germline V gene data show CDR1 as SQVTM and CDR2 as ANQGSEA. This CDR3 contains 15 residues.

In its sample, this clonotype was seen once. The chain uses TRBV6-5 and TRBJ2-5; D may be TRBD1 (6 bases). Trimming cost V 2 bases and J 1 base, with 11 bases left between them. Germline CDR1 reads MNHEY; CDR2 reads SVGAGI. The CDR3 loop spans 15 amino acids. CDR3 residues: CASSYNRGGQETQYF. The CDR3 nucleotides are TGTGCCAGCAGTTACAATAGAGGGGGCCAAGAGACCCAGTACTTC.

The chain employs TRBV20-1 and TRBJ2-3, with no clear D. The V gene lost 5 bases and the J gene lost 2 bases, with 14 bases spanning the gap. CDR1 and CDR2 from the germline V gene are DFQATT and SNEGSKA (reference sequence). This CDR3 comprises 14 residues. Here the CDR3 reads CSALEIRSTDTQYF. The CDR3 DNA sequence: TGCAGTGCTCTGGAGATCCGGTCCACAGATACGCAGTATTTT.

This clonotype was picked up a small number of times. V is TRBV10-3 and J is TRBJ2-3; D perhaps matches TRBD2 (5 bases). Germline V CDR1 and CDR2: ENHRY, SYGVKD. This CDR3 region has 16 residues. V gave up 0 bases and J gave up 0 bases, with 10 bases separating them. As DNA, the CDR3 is TGTGCCATCAGTGAGTCCTCGCGGGCGAGCACAGATACGCAGTATTTT. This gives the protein CAISESSRASTDTQYF.

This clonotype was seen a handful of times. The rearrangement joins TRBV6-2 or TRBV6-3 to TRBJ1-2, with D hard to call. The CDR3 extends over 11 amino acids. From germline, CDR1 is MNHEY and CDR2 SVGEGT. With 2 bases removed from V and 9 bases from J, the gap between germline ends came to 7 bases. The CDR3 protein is CASSYGSRYTF. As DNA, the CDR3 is TGTGCCAGCAGTTACGGATCGCGCTACACCTTC.

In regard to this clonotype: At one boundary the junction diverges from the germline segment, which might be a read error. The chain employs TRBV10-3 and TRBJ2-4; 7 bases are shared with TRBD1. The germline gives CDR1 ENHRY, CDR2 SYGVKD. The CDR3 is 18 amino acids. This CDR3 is CAINLRRQGRGAQNIQYF. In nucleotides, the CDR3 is TGTGCCATCAATTTGAGGAGACAGGGCCGCGGAGCCCAAAACATTCAGTACTTC.

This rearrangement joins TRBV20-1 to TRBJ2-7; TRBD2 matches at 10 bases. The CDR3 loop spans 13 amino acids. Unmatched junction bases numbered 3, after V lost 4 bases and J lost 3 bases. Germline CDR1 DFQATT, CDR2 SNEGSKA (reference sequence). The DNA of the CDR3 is TGCAGTGCTATGGCTAGCGGGAGCTACGAGCAGTACTTC. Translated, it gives CSAMASGSYEQYF.

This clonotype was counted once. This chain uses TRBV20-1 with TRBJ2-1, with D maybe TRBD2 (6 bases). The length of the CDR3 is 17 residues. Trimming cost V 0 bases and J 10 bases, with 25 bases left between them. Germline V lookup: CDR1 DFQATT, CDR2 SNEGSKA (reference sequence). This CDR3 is CSARDVSGTGVLLEQFF. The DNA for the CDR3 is TGCAGTGCTAGAGATGTTAGCGGTACGGGGGTATTACTCGAGCAGTTCTTC.

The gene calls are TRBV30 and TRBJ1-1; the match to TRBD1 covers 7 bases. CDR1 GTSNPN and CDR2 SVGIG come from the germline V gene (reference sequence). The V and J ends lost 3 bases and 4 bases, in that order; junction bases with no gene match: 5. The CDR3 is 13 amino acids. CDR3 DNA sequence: TGTGCCTGGAGGGCCGGACAGGCCACTGAAGCTTTCTTT. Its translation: CAWRAGQATEAFF.

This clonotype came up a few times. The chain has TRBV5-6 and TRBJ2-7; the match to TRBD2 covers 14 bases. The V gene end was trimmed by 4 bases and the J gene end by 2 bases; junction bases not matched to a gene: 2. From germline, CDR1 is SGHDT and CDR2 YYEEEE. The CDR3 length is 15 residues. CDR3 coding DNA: TGTGCCAGCAGCCGACTAGCGGGGGGGACCTACGAGCAGTACTTC. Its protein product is CASSRLAGGTYEQYF. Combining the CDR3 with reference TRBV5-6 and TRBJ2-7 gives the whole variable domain DAGVTQSPTHLIKTRGQQVTLRCSPKSGHDTVSWYQQALGQGPQFIFQYYEEEERQRGNFPDRFSGHQFPNYSSELNVNALLLGDSALYLCASSRLAGGTYEQYFGPGTRLTVT.

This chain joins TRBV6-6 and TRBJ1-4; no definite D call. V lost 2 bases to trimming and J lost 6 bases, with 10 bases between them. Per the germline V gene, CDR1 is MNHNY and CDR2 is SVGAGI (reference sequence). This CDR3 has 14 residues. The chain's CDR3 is CASSYRVRDEKLFF. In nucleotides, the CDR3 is TGTGCCAGCAGTTACCGGGTACGGGATGAAAAACTGTTTTTT.

The CDR3: CASSTLPGQGAETQYF. As DNA, the CDR3 is TGTGCCAGCAGCACCCTACCGGGACAGGGGGCAGAGACCCAGTACTTC. The genes are TRBV7-9 and TRBJ2-5, with 12 bases fitting TRBD1. Germline V CDR1 and CDR2: SEHNR, FQNEAQ (reference sequence). The trim removed 5 bases at V and 4 bases at J, leaving 8 bases unmatched. The CDR3 spans 16 residues. Full variable domain (rest looked up from reference TRBV7-9 and TRBJ2-5): DTGVSQNPRHKITKRGQNVTFRCDPISEHNRLYWYRQTLGQGPEFLTYFQNEAQLEKSRLLSDRFSAERPKGSFSTLEIQRTEQGDSAMYLCASSTLPGQGAETQYFGPGTRLLVL.

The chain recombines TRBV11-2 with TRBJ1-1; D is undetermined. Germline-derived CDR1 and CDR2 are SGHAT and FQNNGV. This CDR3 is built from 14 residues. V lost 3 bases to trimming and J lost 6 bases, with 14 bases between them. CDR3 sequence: CASSFHSRWAEAFF. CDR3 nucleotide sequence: TGTGCCAGCAGCTTTCACAGTAGGTGGGCTGAAGCTTTCTTT. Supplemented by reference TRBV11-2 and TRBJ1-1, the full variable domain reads EAGVAQSPRYKIIEKRQSVAFWCNPISGHATLYWYQQILGQGPKLLIQFQNNGVVDDSQLPKDRFSAERLKGVDSTLKIQPAKLEDSAVYLCASSFHSRWAEAFFGQGTRLTVV.

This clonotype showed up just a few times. The CDR3 here is CASSLGADSTDTQYF. CDR3 nucleotide sequence: TGTGCCAGCAGCTTAGGGGCAGATAGCACAGATACGCAGTATTTT. The J gene is TRBJ2-3, the V gene TRBV7-2, with D unclear. V was clipped by 1 base and J by 0 bases, with 8 bases between them. Germline V gene lookup returns CDR1 SGHTA and CDR2 FQGNSA. The CDR3 sequence is 15 residues long.

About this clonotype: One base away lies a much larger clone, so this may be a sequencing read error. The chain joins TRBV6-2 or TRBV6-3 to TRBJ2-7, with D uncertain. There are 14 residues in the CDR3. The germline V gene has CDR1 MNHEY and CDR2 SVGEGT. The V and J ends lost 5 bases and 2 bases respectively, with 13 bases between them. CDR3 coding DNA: TGTGCCAGCAGTGAACGAGGTGTGGCCTACGAGCAGTACTTC. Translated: CASSERGVAYEQYF.

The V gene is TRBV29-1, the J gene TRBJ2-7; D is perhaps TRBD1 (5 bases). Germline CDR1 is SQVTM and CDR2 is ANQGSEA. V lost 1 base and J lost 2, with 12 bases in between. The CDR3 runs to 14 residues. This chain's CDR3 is CSVEVRARPYEQYF. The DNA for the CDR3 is TGCAGCGTTGAAGTCAGGGCGCGACCCTACGAGCAGTACTTC.

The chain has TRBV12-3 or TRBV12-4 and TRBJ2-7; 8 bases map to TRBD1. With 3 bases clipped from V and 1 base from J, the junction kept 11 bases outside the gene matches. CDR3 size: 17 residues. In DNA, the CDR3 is TGTGCCAGCAGTTTGCATCCAGGGACAGGACTTTCCTACGAGCAGTACTTC. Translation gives CASSLHPGTGLSYEQYF.

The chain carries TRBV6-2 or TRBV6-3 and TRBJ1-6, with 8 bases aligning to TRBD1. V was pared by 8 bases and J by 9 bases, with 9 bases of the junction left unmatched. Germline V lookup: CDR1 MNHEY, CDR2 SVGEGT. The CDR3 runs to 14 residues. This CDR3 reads CASRGQGAGSPLHF. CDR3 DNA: TGTGCCAGCCGCGGGCAGGGGGCTGGTTCACCCCTCCACTTT.

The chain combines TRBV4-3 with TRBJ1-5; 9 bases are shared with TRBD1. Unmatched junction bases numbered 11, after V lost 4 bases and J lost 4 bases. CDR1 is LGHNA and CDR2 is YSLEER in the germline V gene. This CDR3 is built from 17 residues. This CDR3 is CASSLRPGTGFNQPQHF. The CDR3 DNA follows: TGCGCCAGCAGCCTTCGTCCCGGGACAGGGTTTAATCAGCCCCAGCATTTT.

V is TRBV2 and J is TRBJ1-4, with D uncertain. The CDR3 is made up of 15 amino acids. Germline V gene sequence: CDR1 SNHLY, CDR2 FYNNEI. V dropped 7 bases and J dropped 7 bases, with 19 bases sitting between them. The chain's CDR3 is CASTAAGRASEKLFF. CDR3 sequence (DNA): TGTGCCAGCACCGCCGCGGGAAGGGCATCTGAAAAACTGTTTTTT.

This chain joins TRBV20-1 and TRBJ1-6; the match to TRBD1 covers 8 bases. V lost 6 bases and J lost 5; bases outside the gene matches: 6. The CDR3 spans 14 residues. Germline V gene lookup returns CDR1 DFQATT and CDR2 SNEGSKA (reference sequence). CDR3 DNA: TGCAGTGCCACGAAGACAGGGGATAATTCACCCCTCCACTTT. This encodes CSATKTGDNSPLHF.

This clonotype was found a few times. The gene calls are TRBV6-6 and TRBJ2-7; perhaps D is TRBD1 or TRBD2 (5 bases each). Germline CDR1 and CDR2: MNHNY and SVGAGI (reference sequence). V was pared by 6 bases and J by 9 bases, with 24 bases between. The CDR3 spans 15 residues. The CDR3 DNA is TGTGCCAGCAGGCCCGACGGGACGGGCGCATATGGGCAGTACTTC. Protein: CASRPDGTGAYGQYF.

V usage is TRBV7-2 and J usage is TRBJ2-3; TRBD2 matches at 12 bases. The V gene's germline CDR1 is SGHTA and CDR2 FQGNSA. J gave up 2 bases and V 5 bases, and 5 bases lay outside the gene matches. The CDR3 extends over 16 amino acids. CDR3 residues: CASSQTSGGYTDTQYF. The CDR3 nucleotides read TGTGCCAGCAGCCAGACTAGCGGGGGCTACACAGATACGCAGTATTTT.

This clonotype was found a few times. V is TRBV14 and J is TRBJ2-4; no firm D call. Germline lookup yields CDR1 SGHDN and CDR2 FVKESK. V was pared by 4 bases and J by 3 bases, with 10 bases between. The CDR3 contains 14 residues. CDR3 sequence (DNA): TGTGCCAGCAGCCGAGCCCTCGGCAAAAACATTCAGTACTTC. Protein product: CASSRALGKNIQYF.